The rows below give T cell receptor beta chains drawn from one sample of a study of post-analysis software for immune sequencing data. One entry per CDR3 protein, called by TCRdb with MiXCR from the PCR reads. This table holds about 620,000 distinct CDR3 sequences, about 44% found once. The sample consisted of blood. These receptors were taken from a girl under 18 with multiple sclerosis. Each CDR3 is given with its conserved first and last residue. The D gene is left open where the match is weak.

CDR3 protein	D gene	V gene
CASVIHPYEQYF	NA	TRBV2
CASSGQGQTATNEKLFF	TRBD1	TRBV5-1
CASSLSGSGETQYF	TRBD2	TRBV12-3/TRBV12-4
CASSLSQGYEQDF	NA	TRBV7-6
CSVTIGTGTEAFF	TRBD1	TRBV29-1
CASSPQIGGASTDTQYF	NA	TRBV28
CASSSSEGYGYTF	NA	TRBV4-1
CASSSFWDNLAKNIQYF	NA	TRBV28
CATSRVTSGGGQTDTQYF	TRBD2	TRBV15
CASSPGLGTAEPQHF	NA	TRBV4-1
CSASEDRALDEQYF	TRBD1	TRBV20-1
CASSKAGRQGEDYGYTF	NA	TRBV21-1
CASRAITGFF	NA	TRBV5-1
CASRPSGPRQEQYF	NA	TRBV7-2
CASSLGGGGHNEQFF	TRBD2	TRBV5-1
CSARIKSYEQYF	NA	TRBV20-1
CSVERAAGTDTQYF	NA	TRBV29-1
CASSPREEKEQFF	TRBD2	TRBV2
CASRTDRVFDNEQFF	TRBD1	TRBV12-3/TRBV12-4
CASTSREYGYTF	NA	TRBV6-5
CASSYLMTEQETQYF	NA	TRBV6-5
CASSVAGHPYEQYF	NA	TRBV5-6
CNVESQGLSGANVLTF	NA	TRBV29-1
CSARDLGRETQYF	NA	TRBV20-1
CASSEGVKETNQPQHF	NA	TRBV2
CASSHPSGGSSYNEQFF	NA	TRBV4-2
CSAGRGSYEQYF	NA	TRBV20-1
CASSPDSTLYEQYF	NA	TRBV6-6
CSAQKTMSGSYEQYF	NA	TRBV20-1
CASTGRVPLSGNTEAFF	NA	TRBV2